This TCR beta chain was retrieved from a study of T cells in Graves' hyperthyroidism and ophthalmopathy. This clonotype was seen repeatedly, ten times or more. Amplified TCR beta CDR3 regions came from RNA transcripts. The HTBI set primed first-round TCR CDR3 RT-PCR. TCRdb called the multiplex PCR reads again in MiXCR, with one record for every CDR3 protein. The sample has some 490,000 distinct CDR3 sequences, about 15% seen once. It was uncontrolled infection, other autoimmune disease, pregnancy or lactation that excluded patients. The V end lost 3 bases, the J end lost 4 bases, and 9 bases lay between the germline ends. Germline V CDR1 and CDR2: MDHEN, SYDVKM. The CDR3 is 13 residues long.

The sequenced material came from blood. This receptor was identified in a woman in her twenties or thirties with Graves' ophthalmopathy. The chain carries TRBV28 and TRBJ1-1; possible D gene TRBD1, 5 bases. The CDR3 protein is CASSFGGRTEAFF. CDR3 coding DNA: TGTGCCAGCAGTTTTGGGGGACGCACTGAAGCTTTCTTT.